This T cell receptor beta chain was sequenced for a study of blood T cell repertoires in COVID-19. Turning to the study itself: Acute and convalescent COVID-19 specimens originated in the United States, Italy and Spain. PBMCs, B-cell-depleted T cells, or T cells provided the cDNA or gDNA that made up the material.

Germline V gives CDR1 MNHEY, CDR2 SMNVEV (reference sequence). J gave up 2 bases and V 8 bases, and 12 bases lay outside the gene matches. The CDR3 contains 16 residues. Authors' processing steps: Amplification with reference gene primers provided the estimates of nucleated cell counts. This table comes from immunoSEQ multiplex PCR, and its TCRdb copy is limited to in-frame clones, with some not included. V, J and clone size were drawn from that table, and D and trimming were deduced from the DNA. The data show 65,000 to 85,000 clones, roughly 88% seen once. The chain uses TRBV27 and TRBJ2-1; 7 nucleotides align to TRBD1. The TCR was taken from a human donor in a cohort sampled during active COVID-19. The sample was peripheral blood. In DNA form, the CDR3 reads TGTGCCAGCTATCTGGCCGGGACAGCAACCTACAATGAGCAGTTCTTC. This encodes CASYLAGTATYNEQFF.